This TCR beta chain was documented in a study of blood T cell repertoires in COVID-19. Authors' methods: Nucleated cell number was recorded as an estimate derived from reference gene primer amplification. Profiled with immunoSEQ multiplex PCR; TCRdb holds only in-frame clones, not every one. V, J and clone size are taken as reported in that table, and D and trimming were inferred from the DNA itself. The data contain 140,000 to 150,000 clones, approximately 85% of them seen just once; the ten biggest clones take up 6.5% to 9.5%. Remarks on this clone: Other DNA sequences within the sample encode an identical CDR3.

This CDR3 is built from 13 residues. Trimming took 2 bases from V and 3 from J, leaving 8 bases between them. Germline V gene data show CDR1 as SGHRS and CDR2 as YFSETQ. The sample was peripheral blood. This chain uses TRBV5-1 with TRBJ1-1, with unresolved D. The receptor comes from a woman in her fifties or sixties with COVID-19, enrolled during active disease. The CDR3: CASSFSGDTEAFF. The CDR3, as DNA: TGCGCCAGCAGCTTTAGCGGGGACACTGAAGCTTTCTTT. The variable domain in full, with the rest retrieved from reference TRBV5-1 and TRBJ1-1, is KAGVTQTPRYLIKTRGQQVTLSCSPISGHRSVSWYQQTPGQGLQFLFEYFSETQRNKGNFPGRFSGRQFSNSRSEMNVSTLELGDSALYLCASSFSGDTEAFFGQGTRLTVV.